This TCR beta chain was observed in a study of T cells in Graves' hyperthyroidism and ophthalmopathy. Points from the study as a whole: Clonotypes that were expanded in thyroid above 0.001 mostly appeared in blood too.

Amplification targeted TCR beta CDR3 regions from RNA transcripts. HTBI primers drove first-round RT-PCR of the TCR CDR3. One entry per CDR3 protein results from TCRdb running MiXCR on the multiplex PCR reads. In the table there are 700,000 or so distinct CDR3 sequences, more than 12% of which are singletons. The CDR3 length is 13 residues. Trimming took 7 bases from V and 4 from J, leaving 14 bases between them. CDR1 is SQVTM and CDR2 is ANQGSEA in the germline V gene. Notes on this clonotype: Its matching antigen is unknown.

The TCR comes from a woman aged 45-65 years with Graves' ophthalmopathy. The gene calls are TRBV29-1 and TRBJ1-5, with a tentative D call TRBD1 (5 bases). Sequenced: blood. CDR3 in amino acids: CSATTENNQPQHF. The CDR3 DNA reads as TGCAGCGCCACGACAGAGAATAATCAGCCCCAGCATTTT.